The next 4 T cell receptor beta chains were all read from a single sample in a study of blood T cell repertoires in COVID-19. Generated by immunoSEQ multiplex PCR, the TCRdb table keeps only in-frame clones and is missing some. Here the sample spans 150,000 to 200,000 clones, roughly 85% being singletons. The sample was PBMCs or T cells enriched from blood (not recorded which). Receptor source: a woman in her 70s in a cohort exposed to, infected with or recovered from COVID-19 (not recorded which).

The chain is built from TRBV4-1 and TRBJ2-7; weak D call: TRBD1 (5 bases). The V and J ends lost 0 bases and 6 bases respectively, with 15 bases between them. The CDR3 is 15 amino acids. Germline V gene data show CDR1 as MGHRA and CDR2 as YSYEKL. This CDR3 reads CASSQDSQGGREQYF. In DNA form, the CDR3 reads TGCGCCAGCAGCCAAGACAGCCAGGGTGGGCGCGAGCAGTACTTC.

V is TRBV5-1 and J is TRBJ2-7; 10 bases align to TRBD2. Trimming cost V 3 bases and J 6 bases; bases outside gene matches: 9. Germline V lookup: CDR1 SGHRS, CDR2 YFSETQ. CDR3 size: 15 residues. CDR3 protein: CASSWGPSGRSEQYF. CDR3 in DNA: TGCGCCAGCAGCTGGGGGCCTAGCGGGAGAAGCGAGCAGTACTTC. The complete variable domain, with remaining parts taken from reference TRBV5-1 and TRBJ2-7, reads KAGVTQTPRYLIKTRGQQVTLSCSPISGHRSVSWYQQTPGQGLQFLFEYFSETQRNKGNFPGRFSGRQFSNSRSEMNVSTLELGDSALYLCASSWGPSGRSEQYFGPGTRLTVT.

The genes are TRBV6-5 and TRBJ2-7, with TRBD1 matching over 8 bases. V lost 4 bases and J lost 2; bases outside the gene matches: 7. Germline lookup yields CDR1 MNHEY and CDR2 SVGAGI. CDR3 length: 15 residues. DNA of the CDR3: TGTGCCAGCAGTTCCCGAAGGACAGGGACCTACGAGCAGTACTTC. Its protein is CASSSRRTGTYEQYF.

The V call is TRBV5-1, the J call TRBJ1-1; D remains unclear. Germline V gives CDR1 SGHRS, CDR2 YFSETQ. Trimming stripped 0 bases from V and 0 bases from J, with 9 bases between. The CDR3 has 15 residues. CDR3 residues: CASSLGPGMNTEAFF. The DNA of the CDR3 is TGCGCCAGCAGCTTGGGGCCGGGGATGAACACTGAAGCTTTCTTT. Together with reference TRBV5-1 and TRBJ1-1, the CDR3 gives the full variable domain: KAGVTQTPRYLIKTRGQQVTLSCSPISGHRSVSWYQQTPGQGLQFLFEYFSETQRNKGNFPGRFSGRQFSNSRSEMNVSTLELGDSALYLCASSLGPGMNTEAFFGQGTRLTVV.